These 11 T cell receptor beta chains were sequenced from one sample in a study of monozygotic twins with inflammatory bowel disease. TCRdb re-analyzed the 5' RACE reads; it lists each CDR3 protein once, without DNA. The sample includes about 170,000 distinct CDR3 sequences. Sequenced sample: blood. These receptors came from a human donor with ulcerative colitis or Crohn's disease, or a healthy co-twin of an affected twin (not recorded which).

The chain uses TRBV5-1 and TRBJ1-1; TCRdb gives TRBD1 as the D gene, but with no DNA this cannot be confirmed. From germline, CDR1 is SGHRS and CDR2 YFSETQ. This CDR3 is built from 15 residues. CDR3 region: CASFSGVKKNTEAFF.

The chain employs TRBV12-3 or TRBV12-4 and TRBJ1-5; no DNA is available, so the TRBD1 call from TCRdb remains unchecked. The CDR3 extends over 15 amino acids. CDR3 region: CASSYSRGLGQPQHF.

The rearrangement uses TRBV30 and TRBJ1-1; TCRdb gives TRBD1 as the D gene, but with no DNA this cannot be confirmed. Germline V gives CDR1 GTSNPN, CDR2 SVGIG (reference sequence). There are 14 residues in the CDR3. The CDR3 loop is CAWSGRGRATEAFF.

The rearrangement uses TRBV19 and TRBJ1-2. Germline values: CDR1 LNHDA, CDR2 SQIVND (reference sequence). This CDR3 is 13 amino acids long. The CDR3 protein is CASSMGLIYGYTF.

This chain connects TRBV6-2 or TRBV6-3 to TRBJ2-1; TCRdb outputs TRBD1, but without DNA this stays unchecked. The germline CDR1 and CDR2 sequences are MNHEY and SVGEGT. This CDR3 is 15 amino acids long. This chain's CDR3 is CASSFPGQGFPEQFF.

The chain recombines TRBV12-3 or TRBV12-4 with TRBJ2-5; the D gene TCRdb calls, TRBD2, cannot be checked with no DNA. This CDR3 has 12 amino acids. The CDR3 sequence is CASSPIAETQYF.

The CDR3 here is CSVAGSGEQFF. This chain joins TRBV29-1 and TRBJ2-1. Germline loops: CDR1 SQVTM, CDR2 ANQGSEA. This CDR3 has 11 amino acids.

The CDR3 region is CASSHGTSGSGEQYF. This rearrangement joins TRBV4-2 to TRBJ2-1; there is no DNA to check the TCRdb D call of TRBD2. Germline CDR1 LGHNA, CDR2 YNFKEQ. CDR3 length equals 15 residues.

The V call is TRBV5-1, the J call TRBJ2-7; the D call of TRBD2 rests on TCRdb alone, since no DNA is present to check it. Germline loops: CDR1 SGHRS, CDR2 YFSETQ. This CDR3 region has 16 residues. The CDR3 sequence: CASSVPTSGRTYEQYF.

The chain couples TRBV5-1 to TRBJ2-3; the D gene TCRdb calls, TRBD1, cannot be checked with no DNA. Germline V gives CDR1 SGHRS, CDR2 YFSETQ. The CDR3 has 18 residues. CDR3 loop: CASSWGPLGSERTDTQYF.

The chain uses TRBV7-9 and TRBJ2-3. This CDR3 region has 14 residues. CDR1 SEHNR and CDR2 FQNEAQ come from the germline V gene (reference sequence). CDR3 region: CASSRSTSLDTQYF.